This record looks at one T cell receptor beta chain sequence and its context. Its cognate antigen has yet to be identified. The junction shows a germline mismatch at one end, possibly a read error. This sample is part of a study of beta chain features in type 1 diabetes (dated by TCRdb to the late 2010s). Concerning the study at large: Mean age, gender distribution, total cell number and subset yield did not differ between patients and healthy donors. Naive and central memory subsets were obtained from all 30 or so donors, but regulatory and stem cell-like memory subsets were isolated from only 8 patients and roughly 8 healthy donors. A total of roughly 98,000,000 sorted cells were examined across all samples, and RNA yield correlated strongly with the number of cells per subset. The study compared TCRB repertoires of sorted circulating CD4+ T cell subsets between recently diagnosed type 1 diabetes patients and matched healthy donors.

All of the isolated RNA was reverse transcribed with the High Capacity cDNA Reverse Transcription Kit, so expressed TCRB transcripts were sequenced. Deep immunoSEQ sequencing was applied to naive, central memory and regulatory T cell samples, giving an average of roughly 3.5 million total reads per sample. After sorted cells were lysed in RLT buffer, RNA was extracted with DNase-treated RNeasy Micro or Mini kits, with the choice depending on cell number. To prevent cross-contamination, each cell subset was processed individually, whereas patient and healthy donor samples were processed jointly. TCRB sequences were amplified from cDNA with the immunoSEQ multiplex PCR, producing 87-bp fragments spanning the CDR3 region. The amplicons were sequenced using the Illumina HiSeq platform. As for the authors' bioinformatics: Synthetic template baselines were used to correct PCR bias computationally, reads within Hamming distance 2 were collapsed, and singletons that could not be merged were discarded. By aligning reads against IMGT, V, D and J genes, CDR3 length, and insertions or deletions at six rearrangement sites were assigned. Within each subset, clonotype counts were normalized to the number of sorted cells before true diversity and Gini coefficients were calculated with the tcR R package. Repertoire sharing was quantified using the overlap coefficient calculated on TCRB nucleotide sequences. Out-of-frame TCRB sequences from naive cells were analyzed as a proxy for the pre-selection repertoire. Drawn from immuneACCESS, this table holds only the in-frame rearrangements with V and J called that TCRdb kept. Clones are partly lost; checked studies trace under half to an unresolved V gene and leave the rest unexplained. V and J calls and clone size are given by that table; D and trimming were obtained from the DNA. The table for this sample lists hundreds of thousands of clones; over 14% of them were counted only once. The ten largest clones capture 0.015% to 0.019% of the sample.

Results the study describes overall, beyond this receptor: Because cDNA was sequenced instead of genomic DNA, highly expressing activated cells could be over-represented, though the groups showed no difference in activation or CD3 levels. Shorter templates might have been favored by PCR, but patient and control samples were amplified and corrected together, so both groups would have been affected equally by any skew. At VDJ recombination sites, type 1 diabetes patients had fewer insertions and more deleted nucleotides, which implies abnormalities in thymic rearrangement. Because small numbers of individuals were included in the HLA sub-analyses, any influence of HLA type on TCRB rearrangement was left unresolved. Naive, central memory and regulatory TCRB repertoires appeared to be more alike among patients than among healthy donors. In all four CD4+ subsets, TCRB CDR3 length was moderately but significantly shorter in type 1 diabetes patients.

From a lookup of the germline V gene, CDR1 and CDR2 are MDHEN and SYDVKM. From the cysteine through the phenylalanine, the CDR3 covers 12 amino acids. Of all the DNA, just the CDR3 is kept, 36 bases in frame from base 1. A single peripheral blood draw of around 100 mL on average was collected from each donor into heparinised tubes. Naive, central memory, regulatory and stem cell-like memory CD4+ T cells were sorted on a BD FACSAria II using a panel including CD45RO, CCR7, CD25, CD127, CD95 and CD27. Purity was above 95% for every sorted population. PBMCs were separated immediately by Lymphoprep density gradient centrifugation and were stained directly, without being cultured. To minimize batch effects, samples were stained and sorted in pairs, one healthy donor with one patient per experiment.

The sample taken for sequencing was naive CD4+ T cells from blood. The cell subset or site tag for this specimen amounts to: true naive CD4+ T cells. This TCR derives from a man between 18 and 29 years old with type 1 diabetes. The rearranged chain carries TRBV28 and TRBJ1-2; the D segment cannot be called with confidence. The CDR3 sequence is CASSLPPRGPFF. The bases read TGTGCCAGCAGTTTACCCCCACGGGGTCCTTTCTTC.